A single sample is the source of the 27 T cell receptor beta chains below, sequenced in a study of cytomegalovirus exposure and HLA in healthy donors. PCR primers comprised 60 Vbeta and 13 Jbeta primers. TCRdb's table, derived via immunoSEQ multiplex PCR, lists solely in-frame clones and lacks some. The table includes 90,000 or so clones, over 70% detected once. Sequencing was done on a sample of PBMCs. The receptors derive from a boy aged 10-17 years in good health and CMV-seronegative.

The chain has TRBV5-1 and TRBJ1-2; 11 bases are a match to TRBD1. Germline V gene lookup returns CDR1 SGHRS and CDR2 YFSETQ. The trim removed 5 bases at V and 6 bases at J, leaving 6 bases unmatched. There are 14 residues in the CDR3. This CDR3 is CASSRDRGLDGYTF. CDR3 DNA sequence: TGCGCCAGCAGTAGGGACAGGGGGTTGGATGGCTACACCTTC. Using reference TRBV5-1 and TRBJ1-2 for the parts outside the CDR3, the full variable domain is KAGVTQTPRYLIKTRGQQVTLSCSPISGHRSVSWYQQTPGQGLQFLFEYFSETQRNKGNFPGRFSGRQFSNSRSEMNVSTLELGDSALYLCASSRDRGLDGYTFGSGTRLTVV.

The CDR3 here is CASSVDSYGYTF. In DNA, the CDR3 is TGTGCCAGCAGTGTGGACAGCTATGGCTACACCTTC. The chain uses TRBV6-5 and TRBJ1-2, with a weak D call TRBD1 (6 bases). V was cut by 5 bases and J by 4 bases, with 8 bases left in between. CDR3 length: 12 residues. CDR1 and CDR2 from the germline V gene are MNHEY and SVGAGI.

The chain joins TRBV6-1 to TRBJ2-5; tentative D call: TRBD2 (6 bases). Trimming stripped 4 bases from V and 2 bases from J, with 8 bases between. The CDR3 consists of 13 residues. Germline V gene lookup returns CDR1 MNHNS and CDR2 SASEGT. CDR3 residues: CASSGDFQETQYF. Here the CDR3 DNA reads TGTGCCAGCAGTGGGGACTTTCAAGAGACCCAGTACTTC.

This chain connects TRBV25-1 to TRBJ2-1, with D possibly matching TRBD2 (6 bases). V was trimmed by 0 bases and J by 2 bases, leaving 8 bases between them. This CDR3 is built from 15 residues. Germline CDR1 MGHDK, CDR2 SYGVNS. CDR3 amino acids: CASSEYLAPYNEQFF. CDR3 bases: TGTGCCAGCAGTGAATACCTAGCGCCCTACAATGAGCAGTTCTTC.

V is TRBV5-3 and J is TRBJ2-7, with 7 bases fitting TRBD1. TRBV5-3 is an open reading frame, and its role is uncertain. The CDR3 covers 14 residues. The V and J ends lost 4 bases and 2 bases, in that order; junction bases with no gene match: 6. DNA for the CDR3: TGTGCCAGAAGCCTCCAGGACAGGACCTACGAGCAGTACTTC. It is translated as CARSLQDRTYEQYF.

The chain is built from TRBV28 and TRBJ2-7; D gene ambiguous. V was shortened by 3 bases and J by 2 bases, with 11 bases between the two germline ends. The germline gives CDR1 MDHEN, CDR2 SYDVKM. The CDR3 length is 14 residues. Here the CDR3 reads CASSFTQLAYEQYF. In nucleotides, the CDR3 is TGTGCCAGCAGTTTTACGCAACTCGCCTACGAGCAGTACTTC. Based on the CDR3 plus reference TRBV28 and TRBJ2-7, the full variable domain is DVKVTQSSRYLVKRTGEKVFLECVQDMDHENMFWYRQDPGLGLRLIYFSYDVKMKEKGDIPEGYSVSREKKERFSLILESASTNQTSMYLCASSFTQLAYEQYFGPGTRLTVT.

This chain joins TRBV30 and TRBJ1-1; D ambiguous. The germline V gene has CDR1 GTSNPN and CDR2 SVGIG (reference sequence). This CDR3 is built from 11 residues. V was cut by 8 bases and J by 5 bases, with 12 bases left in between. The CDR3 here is CASERGTEAFF. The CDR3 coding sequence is TGTGCCAGCGAACGGGGAACTGAAGCTTTCTTT. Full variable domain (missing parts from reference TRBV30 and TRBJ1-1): SQTIHQWPATLVQPVGSPLSLECTVEGTSNPNLYWYRQAAGRGLQLLFYSVGIGQISSEVPQNLSASRPQDRQFILSSKKLLLSDSGFYLCASERGTEAFFGQGTRLTVV.

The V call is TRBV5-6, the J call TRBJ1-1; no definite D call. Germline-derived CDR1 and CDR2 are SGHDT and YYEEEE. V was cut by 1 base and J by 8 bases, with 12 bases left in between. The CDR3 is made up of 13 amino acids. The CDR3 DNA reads TGTGCCAGCAGCTTGAACAGTTACCGAGAAGCTTTCTTT. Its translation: CASSLNSYREAFF.

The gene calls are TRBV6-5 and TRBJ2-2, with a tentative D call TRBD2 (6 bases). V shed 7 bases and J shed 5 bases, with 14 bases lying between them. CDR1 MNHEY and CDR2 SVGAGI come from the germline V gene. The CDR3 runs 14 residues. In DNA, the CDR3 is TGTGCCAGCACCAAAGGGCGGGGAACCGGGGAGCTGTTTTTT. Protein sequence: CASTKGRGTGELFF.

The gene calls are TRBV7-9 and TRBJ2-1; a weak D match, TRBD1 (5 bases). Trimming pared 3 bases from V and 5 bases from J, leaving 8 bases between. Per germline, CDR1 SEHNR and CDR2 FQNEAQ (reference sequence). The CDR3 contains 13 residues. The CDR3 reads CASSFSRDNEQFF. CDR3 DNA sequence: TGTGCCAGCAGCTTCTCCAGGGACAATGAGCAGTTCTTC.

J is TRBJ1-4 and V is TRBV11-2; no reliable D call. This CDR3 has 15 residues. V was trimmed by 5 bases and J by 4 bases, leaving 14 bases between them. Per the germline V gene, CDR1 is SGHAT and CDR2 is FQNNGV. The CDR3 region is CASSPSEGGNEKLFF. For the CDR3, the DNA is TGTGCCAGCAGCCCTAGTGAGGGTGGTAATGAAAAACTGTTTTTT.

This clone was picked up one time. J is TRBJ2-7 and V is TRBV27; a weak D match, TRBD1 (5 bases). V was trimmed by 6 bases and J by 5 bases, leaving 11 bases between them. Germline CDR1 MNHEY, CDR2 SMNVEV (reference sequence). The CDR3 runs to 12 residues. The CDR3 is CASRGDSHEQYF. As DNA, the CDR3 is TGTGCCAGCAGAGGTGACAGCCACGAGCAGTACTTC.

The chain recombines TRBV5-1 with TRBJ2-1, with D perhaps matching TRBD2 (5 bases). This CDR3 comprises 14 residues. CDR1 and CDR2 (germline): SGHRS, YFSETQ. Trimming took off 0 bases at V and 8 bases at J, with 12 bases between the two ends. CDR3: CASSLAAGRDEQFF. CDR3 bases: TGCGCCAGCAGCTTGGCCGCTGGGCGGGATGAGCAGTTCTTC.

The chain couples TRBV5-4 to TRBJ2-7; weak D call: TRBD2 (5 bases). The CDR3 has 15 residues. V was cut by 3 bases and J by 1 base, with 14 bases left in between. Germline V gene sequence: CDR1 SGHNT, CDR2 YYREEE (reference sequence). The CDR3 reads CASSSDKEVSYEQYF. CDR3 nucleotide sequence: TGTGCCAGCAGCTCCGACAAGGAGGTGTCCTACGAGCAGTACTTC. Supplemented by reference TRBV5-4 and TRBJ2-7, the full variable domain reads ETGVTQSPTHLIKTRGQQVTLRCSSQSGHNTVSWYQQALGQGPQFIFQYYREEENGRGNFPPRFSGLQFPNYSSELNVNALELDDSALYLCASSSDKEVSYEQYFGPGTRLTVT.

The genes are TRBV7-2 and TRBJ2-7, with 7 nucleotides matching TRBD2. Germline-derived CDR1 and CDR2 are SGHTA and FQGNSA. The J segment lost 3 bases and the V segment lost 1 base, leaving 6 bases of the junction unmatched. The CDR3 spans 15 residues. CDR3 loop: CASSLERAGFYEQYF. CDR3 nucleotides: TGTGCCAGCAGCTTAGAGAGAGCGGGATTCTACGAGCAGTACTTC.

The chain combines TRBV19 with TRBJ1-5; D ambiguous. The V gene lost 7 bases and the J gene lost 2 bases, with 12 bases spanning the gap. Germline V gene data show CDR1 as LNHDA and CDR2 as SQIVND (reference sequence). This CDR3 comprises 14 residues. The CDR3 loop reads CASTLRSGNQPQHF. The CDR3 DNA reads TGTGCCAGTACTTTACGGTCTGGCAATCAGCCCCAGCATTTT.

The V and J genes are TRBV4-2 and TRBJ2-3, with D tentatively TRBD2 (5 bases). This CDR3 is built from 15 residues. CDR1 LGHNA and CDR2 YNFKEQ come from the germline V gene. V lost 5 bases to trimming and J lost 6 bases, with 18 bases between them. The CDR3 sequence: CASSSGSGAFDTQYF. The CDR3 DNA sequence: TGTGCCAGCAGCTCGGGGTCGGGTGCGTTTGATACGCAGTATTTT.

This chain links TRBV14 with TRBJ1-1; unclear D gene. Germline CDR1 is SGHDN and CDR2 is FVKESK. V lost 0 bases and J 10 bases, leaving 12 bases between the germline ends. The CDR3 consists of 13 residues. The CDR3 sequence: CASSQDLRTTAFF. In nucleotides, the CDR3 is TGTGCCAGCAGCCAAGATTTGAGGACTACAGCTTTCTTT.

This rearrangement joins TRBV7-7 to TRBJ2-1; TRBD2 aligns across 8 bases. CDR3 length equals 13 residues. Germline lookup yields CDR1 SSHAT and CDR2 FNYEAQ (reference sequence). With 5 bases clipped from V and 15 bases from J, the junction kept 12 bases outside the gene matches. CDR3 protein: CASSLGEAGDRFF. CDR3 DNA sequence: TGTGCCAGCAGCCTCGGGGAAGCGGGAGATCGGTTCTTC.

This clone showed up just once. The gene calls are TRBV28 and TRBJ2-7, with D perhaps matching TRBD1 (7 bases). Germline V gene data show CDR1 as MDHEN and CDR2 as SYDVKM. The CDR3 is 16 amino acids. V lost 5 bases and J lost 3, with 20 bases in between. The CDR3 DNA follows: TGTGCCAGCAGTGCGCCGACAGGGCGGGGAGTCTACGAGCAGTACTTC. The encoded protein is CASSAPTGRGVYEQYF.

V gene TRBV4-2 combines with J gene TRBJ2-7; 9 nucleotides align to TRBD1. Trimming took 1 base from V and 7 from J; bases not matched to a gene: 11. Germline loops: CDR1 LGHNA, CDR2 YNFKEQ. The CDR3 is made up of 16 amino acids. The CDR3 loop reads CASSQGVGTGYEEQYF. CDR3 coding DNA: TGTGCCAGCAGCCAAGGGGTCGGGACAGGGTACGAAGAGCAGTACTTC.

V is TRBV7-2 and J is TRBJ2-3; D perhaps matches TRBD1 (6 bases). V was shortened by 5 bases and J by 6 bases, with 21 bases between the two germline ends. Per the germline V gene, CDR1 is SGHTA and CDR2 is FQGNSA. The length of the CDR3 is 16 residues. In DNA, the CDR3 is TGTGCCAGCAGCCCCGGCGTGCCCAGGGGTCCTGATACGCAGTATTTT. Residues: CASSPGVPRGPDTQYF.

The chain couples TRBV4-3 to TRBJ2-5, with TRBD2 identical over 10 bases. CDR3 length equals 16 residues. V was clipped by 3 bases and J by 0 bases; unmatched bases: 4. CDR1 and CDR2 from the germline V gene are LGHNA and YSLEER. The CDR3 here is CASSQGAGGYQETQYF. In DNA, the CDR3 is TGCGCCAGCAGCCAGGGAGCGGGGGGGTACCAAGAGACCCAGTACTTC.

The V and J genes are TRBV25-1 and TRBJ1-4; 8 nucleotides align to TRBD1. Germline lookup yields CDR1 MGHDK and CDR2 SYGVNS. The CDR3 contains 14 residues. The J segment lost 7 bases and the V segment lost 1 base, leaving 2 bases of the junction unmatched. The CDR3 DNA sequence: TGTGCCAGCAGTGAATCAGGGACAGGTGAAAAACTGTTTTTT. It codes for CASSESGTGEKLFF.

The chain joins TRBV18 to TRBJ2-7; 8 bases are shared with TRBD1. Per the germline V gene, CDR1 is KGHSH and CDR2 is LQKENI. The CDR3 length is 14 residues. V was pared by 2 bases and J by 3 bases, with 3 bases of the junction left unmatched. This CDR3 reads CASSPRTGIYEQYF. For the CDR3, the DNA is TGTGCCAGCTCACCAAGGACAGGGATCTACGAGCAGTACTTC.

CDR3 sequence: CATSTRGGNYEQYF. The CDR3 DNA reads TGTGCCACCAGTACTCGCGGGGGGAACTACGAGCAGTACTTC. This sequence joins TRBV15 and TRBJ2-7; 8 nucleotides align to TRBD2. V shed 6 bases, J shed 3 bases, and the junction held 7 bases outside the gene matches. Germline V gives CDR1 LNHNV, CDR2 YYDKDF (reference sequence). The length of the CDR3 is 14 residues.

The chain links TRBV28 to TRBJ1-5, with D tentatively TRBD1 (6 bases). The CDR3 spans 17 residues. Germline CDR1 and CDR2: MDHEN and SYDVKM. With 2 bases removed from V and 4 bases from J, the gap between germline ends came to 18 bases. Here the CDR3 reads CASSLDWGTGRNQPQHF. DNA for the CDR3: TGTGCCAGCAGTTTAGATTGGGGAACAGGGCGGAATCAGCCCCAGCATTTT.